This T cell receptor beta chain was documented in a study of molecular identifiers for immune sequencing clone quantification. Points from the study as a whole: Barcode collisions between identical TCR molecules could shrink estimates of highly expanded clone sizes.

Previously described methods and listed TCR primers were used for bulk TCR libraries. TCRdb reanalysed the PCR reads using MiXCR and keeps one entry per CDR3 protein. The sample carries more than 550,000 distinct CDR3 sequences, roughly 25% recorded once. This clonotype was recorded at least ten times. The antigen remains undetermined. Using a CD8+CD4-CCR7+CD45RA+ phenotype, naive CD8 T cells were sorted. V shed 5 bases and J shed 5 bases, with 21 bases lying between them. The CDR3 has 16 residues. CDR1 is SEHNR, CDR2 FQNEAQ, per germline (reference sequence). This TCR was sampled from a human donor in good health. Some libraries in this study had Jurkat cell RNA spiked in. The chain combines TRBV7-9 with TRBJ1-1; D is perhaps TRBD1 (5 bases). What was sequenced was naive CD8+ T cells from blood, with Jurkat cell RNA spiked in. Noted subset: FACS-sorted CD8+CD4-CCR7+CD45RA+ naive T cells. The CDR3 spells CASSAVFGDSETEAFF. The CDR3 nucleotides read TGTGCCAGCAGCGCGGTTTTTGGAGACAGTGAGACTGAAGCTTTCTTT.